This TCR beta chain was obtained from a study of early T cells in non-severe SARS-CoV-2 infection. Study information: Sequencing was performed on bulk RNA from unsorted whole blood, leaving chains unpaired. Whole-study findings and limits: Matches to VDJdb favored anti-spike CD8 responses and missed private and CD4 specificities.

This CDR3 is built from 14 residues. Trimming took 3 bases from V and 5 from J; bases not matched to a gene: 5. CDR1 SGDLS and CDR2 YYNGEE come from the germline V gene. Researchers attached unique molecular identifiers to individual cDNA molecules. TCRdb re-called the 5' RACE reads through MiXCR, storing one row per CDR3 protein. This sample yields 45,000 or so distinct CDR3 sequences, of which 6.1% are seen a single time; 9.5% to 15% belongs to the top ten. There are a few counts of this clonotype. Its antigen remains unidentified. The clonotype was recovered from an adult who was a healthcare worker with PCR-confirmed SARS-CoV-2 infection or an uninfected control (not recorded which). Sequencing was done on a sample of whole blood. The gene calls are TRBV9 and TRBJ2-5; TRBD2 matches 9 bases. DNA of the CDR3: TGTGCCAGCAGCGGAAGCGGGGGGAGTGAGACCCAGTACTTC. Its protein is CASSGSGGSETQYF.